This T cell receptor (beta chain) was recorded in a study of cytomegalovirus exposure and HLA in healthy donors. 60 Vbeta and 13 Jbeta primers were used in PCR. Produced via immunoSEQ multiplex PCR; TCRdb's table is partial and in-frame only. The sample table includes some 64,000 clones. The trim removed 2 bases at V and 5 bases at J, leaving 6 bases unmatched. Germline CDR1 reads SGHTA; CDR2 reads FQGTGA. This CDR3 has 15 amino acids. This chain connects TRBV7-3 to TRBJ2-5; TRBD2 matches 9 bases. This receptor was identified in a woman aged 30 to 39 in good health and CMV-seronegative. Sequencing was performed on PBMCs. The CDR3 region is CASSLEGGRGETQYF. CDR3 coding DNA: TGTGCCAGCAGCTTAGAAGGCGGGAGGGGGGAGACCCAGTACTTC.